This entry lists 10 T cell receptor beta chains sequenced from one sample in a study of shared clonotypes between healthy human individuals (dated by TCRdb to about 2020). The library relied on the immunoSEQ multiplex PCR assay. TCRdb carries this immuneACCESS record with in-frame sequences only. Its versions omit some clonotypes, under half of them owing to an unresolved V gene in the studies checked, with the rest unexplained. The sample contains approximately 510,000 clones, roughly 78% of them found a single time. In total, the top ten clones hold 13% of the sample. Sample: PBMCs. These receptors all come from a woman aged 40 to 55 in good health. Some clones in this sample may be carry-over from other donors' samples.

This clone has just a few counts. The gene calls are TRBV7-9 and TRBJ2-2; no firm D call. V gave up 4 bases and J gave up 2 bases, with 5 bases separating them. CDR1 is SEHNR, CDR2 FQNEAQ, per germline (reference sequence). The CDR3 totals 13 residues. CDR3 protein: CASSSTNTGELFF. In nucleotides, the CDR3 is TGTGCCAGCAGCTCGACAAACACCGGGGAGCTGTTTTTT.

This clone was seen only once. V gene TRBV7-6 combines with J gene TRBJ2-1; 10 bases agree with TRBD1. Germline CDR1 SGHVS, CDR2 FNYEAQ. V trimming: 5 bases; J trimming: 3 bases; junction bases outside the gene matches: 4. This CDR3 region has 15 residues. DNA for the CDR3: TGTGCCAGCAGCGTCGGACAGGGGGGCTACAATGAGCAGTTCTTC. Encoded protein: CASSVGQGGYNEQFF.

V usage is TRBV5-5 and J usage is TRBJ2-1; 16 bases are shared with TRBD2. Germline V gene lookup returns CDR1 SGHKS and CDR2 YYEKEE (reference sequence). The length of the CDR3 is 16 residues. V dropped 4 bases and J dropped 8; count of bases not matched to a gene: 6. CDR3 sequence: CASSQGTSGRVDEQFF. For the CDR3, the DNA is TGTGCCAGCAGCCAAGGGACTAGCGGGAGGGTAGATGAGCAGTTCTTC.

The chain joins TRBV6-6 to TRBJ2-6; the D gene is possibly TRBD1 (6 bases). V was trimmed by 2 bases and J by 3 bases, leaving 11 bases between them. The CDR3 has 16 amino acids. Germline CDR1 MNHNY, CDR2 SVGAGI (reference sequence). CDR3 loop: CASSYHQGRGANVLTF. The CDR3 region has the DNA TGTGCCAGCAGTTACCACCAGGGGCGTGGGGCCAACGTCCTGACTTTC.

The CDR3 DNA is TGTGCCAGCAGCCACCGGGGTAGCGGGAGTGCGGGGGAGACCCAGTACTTC. This gives the protein CASSHRGSGSAGETQYF. The genes are TRBV13 and TRBJ2-5; TRBD2 matches 9 bases. The CDR3 covers 17 residues. The germline CDR1 and CDR2 sequences are PRHDT and FYEKMQ (reference sequence). Losses at the gene ends were 5 bases for V and 5 bases for J; bases not matched to a gene: 15. The complete variable domain, with remaining parts taken from reference TRBV13 and TRBJ2-5, reads AAGVIQSPRHLIKEKRETATLKCYPIPRHDTVYWYQQGPGQDPQFLISFYEKMQSDKGSIPDRFSAQQFSDYHSELNMSSLELGDSALYFCASSHRGSGSAGETQYFGPGTRLLVL.

The V gene is TRBV12-5, the J gene TRBJ2-3, with 8 bases that match TRBD1. Looked up from germline, CDR1 is LGHNT and CDR2 is FRNRAP. V was clipped by 6 bases and J by 5 bases; unmatched bases: 10. The CDR3 covers 15 residues. The CDR3 is CASGSGQGERDTQYF. Written as DNA, the CDR3 is TGTGCTAGTGGCTCCGGACAGGGCGAGAGAGATACGCAGTATTTT.

The chain recombines TRBV28 with TRBJ1-5, with D unresolved. Between the trimmed V and J ends, which lost 10 bases and 3 bases, there was a span of 10 bases. The CDR3 length is 12 residues. Germline V gives CDR1 MDHEN, CDR2 SYDVKM. The CDR3 spells CATAGPNQPQHF. The CDR3 coding sequence is TGTGCCACCGCTGGCCCCAATCAGCCCCAGCATTTT.

The CDR3 nucleotides read TGCAGCGTTGAAGGCCTACAGAGCTCCTACAATGAGCAGTTCTTC. It translates to CSVEGLQSSYNEQFF. The rearrangement joins TRBV29-1 to TRBJ2-1; no reliable D call. Germline V gene lookup returns CDR1 SQVTM and CDR2 ANQGSEA. The CDR3 consists of 15 residues. Deletions cut 1 base from V and 0 bases from J, with 10 bases between.

This sequence joins TRBV30 and TRBJ2-2; D may correspond to TRBD1 or TRBD2 (6 bases each). Per the germline V gene, CDR1 is GTSNPN and CDR2 is SVGIG (reference sequence). V was cut by 3 bases and J by 5 bases, with 13 bases left in between. The CDR3 is made up of 14 amino acids. The CDR3 nucleotides read TGTGCCTGGAGGAGGGGGGCGCGAACCGGGGAGCTGTTTTTT. It is translated as CAWRRGARTGELFF.

This clone was found a few times. The V gene is TRBV15, the J gene TRBJ1-5; no firm D call. Germline V lookup: CDR1 LNHNV, CDR2 YYDKDF (reference sequence). The CDR3 loop spans 12 amino acids. V lost 1 base to trimming and J lost 8 bases, with 6 bases between them. The CDR3 here is CATSRVGEPQHF. The DNA of the CDR3 is TGTGCCACCAGCAGAGTAGGAGAGCCCCAGCATTTT.